The 19 T cell receptor beta chains below all came from one sample that was sequenced in a study of PD-1 blockade in classical Hodgkin lymphoma. Following autologous stem cell transplantation, relapse occurred in every patient, and exposure to brentuximab vedotin varied. Sequenced by immunoSEQ multiplex PCR; TCRdb stores in-frame clones only, minus some. The sample includes about 86,000 clones, around 90% of them seen just once. This specimen was peripheral blood mononuclear cells (PBMCs), taken at baseline. These receptors were collected from a human donor with classical Hodgkin lymphoma.

The gene calls are TRBV27 and TRBJ2-7; TRBD1 aligns across 7 bases. The V and J ends lost 3 bases and 7 bases, in that order; junction bases with no gene match: 6. Germline loops: CDR1 MNHEY, CDR2 SMNVEV (reference sequence). There are 13 residues in the CDR3. The DNA of the CDR3 is TGTGCCAGCAGTTTGTACAGGGGTGGGGAGCAGTACTTC. Translating gives CASSLYRGGEQYF.

This clone was seen once. This rearrangement joins TRBV2 to TRBJ2-7, with 7 positions matching TRBD1. V lost 3 bases to trimming and J lost 3 bases; unmatched junction nucleotides: 5. This CDR3 has 14 residues. CDR1 is SNHLY and CDR2 is FYNNEI in the germline V gene. The CDR3: CASSDDRDSYEQYF. The CDR3 nucleotides read TGTGCCAGCAGTGACGACAGGGATAGCTACGAGCAGTACTTC. The whole variable domain, remainder taken from reference TRBV2 and TRBJ2-7, is EPEVTQTPSHQVTQMGQEVILRCVPISNHLYFYWYRQILGQKVEFLVSFYNNEISEKSEIFDDQFSVERPDGSNFTLKIRSTKLEDSAMYFCASSDDRDSYEQYFGPGTRLTVT.

V gene TRBV27 combines with J gene TRBJ2-7, with no clear D. The ends were cut back, 7 bases at V and 3 bases at J, with 10 bases in the middle. Germline CDR1 is MNHEY and CDR2 is SMNVEV (reference sequence). The CDR3 is made up of 12 amino acids. The CDR3 loop reads CASNLNNYEQYF. The CDR3 bases are TGTGCCAGCAACCTAAACAACTACGAGCAGTACTTC.

V and J are TRBV5-1 and TRBJ2-1; TRBD2 matches at 9 bases. Germline V gene lookup returns CDR1 SGHRS and CDR2 YFSETQ. V dropped 2 bases and J dropped 4; count of bases not matched to a gene: 7. CDR3 size: 16 residues. This CDR3 is CASSLGASGAYNEQFF. The CDR3 bases are TGCGCCAGCAGCTTAGGAGCTAGCGGGGCGTACAATGAGCAGTTCTTC.

J is TRBJ2-7 and V is TRBV29-1; 11 nucleotides align to TRBD1. The V segment lost 5 bases and the J segment 4 bases; nucleotides outside the gene matches: 7. The CDR3 runs to 14 residues. CDR1 and CDR2 from the germline V gene are SQVTM and ANQGSEA. The CDR3 sequence: CSVILRDRGYEQYF. In nucleotides, the CDR3 is TGCAGCGTTATACTCCGGGACAGGGGGTACGAGCAGTACTTC.

The chain has TRBV4-1 and TRBJ2-4; TRBD1 matches at 10 bases. The ends lost 1 base at V and 6 bases at J; junction bases unmatched: 9. The germline V gene has CDR1 MGHRA and CDR2 YSYEKL. The length of the CDR3 is 17 residues. The CDR3 sequence is CASSQVELGQGLNIQYF. The DNA of the CDR3 is TGCGCCAGCAGCCAAGTTGAATTGGGACAGGGGTTAAACATTCAGTACTTC.

The J gene is TRBJ1-4, the V gene TRBV27, with a tentative D call TRBD1 (5 bases). Trimming removed 4 bases at V and 8 bases at J, with 17 bases between. The germline V gene has CDR1 MNHEY and CDR2 SMNVEV (reference sequence). The CDR3 has 15 amino acids. The CDR3 here is CASSSSTALREKLFF. The CDR3, as DNA: TGTGCCAGCAGTTCCTCGACAGCCCTAAGAGAAAAACTGTTTTTT.

The rearrangement links TRBV15 to TRBJ2-7; D possibly corresponds to TRBD1 (5 bases). Trimming stripped 5 bases from V and 3 bases from J, with 11 bases between. The CDR3 totals 13 residues. Germline CDR1 reads LNHNV; CDR2 reads YYDKDF (reference sequence). The CDR3 DNA reads TGTGCCACCAGCGGCGACAGAGGCTACGAGCAGTACTTC. This codes for CATSGDRGYEQYF.

The chain recombines TRBV27 with TRBJ2-7; D possibly corresponds to TRBD1 (6 bases). The CDR3 contains 13 residues. Germline V gene lookup returns CDR1 MNHEY and CDR2 SMNVEV (reference sequence). The V end was cut by 3 bases, the J end by 2 bases, with 8 bases between. CDR3 nucleotide sequence: TGTGCCAGCAGTTTCGGGACACCCTACGAGCAGTACTTC. It codes for CASSFGTPYEQYF.

V and J are TRBV10-2 and TRBJ1-5; maybe TRBD1 (5 bases). Germline V gene lookup returns CDR1 WSHSY and CDR2 SAAADI. Trimming removed 0 bases from V and 16 bases from J, with 13 bases in between. The CDR3 sequence is 12 residues long. The chain's CDR3 is CASSESGTTLHF. In nucleotides, the CDR3 is TGCGCCAGCAGTGAGTCGGGGACCACATTACATTTT.

This clone was seen only once. V usage is TRBV19 and J usage is TRBJ2-3, with unresolved D. V lost 3 bases and J 3 bases, leaving 10 bases between the germline ends. The CDR3 covers 14 residues. Germline V gene lookup returns CDR1 LNHDA and CDR2 SQIVND (reference sequence). The CDR3 loop is CASSIKGRTDTQYF. The CDR3 coding sequence is TGTGCCAGTAGTATCAAGGGAAGGACAGATACGCAGTATTTT.

The J gene is TRBJ1-2, the V gene TRBV28; the D is unclear. The germline V and J ends were trimmed by 4 bases and 2 bases, with 17 bases remaining between them. Germline V gives CDR1 MDHEN, CDR2 SYDVKM. The CDR3 has 16 residues. The CDR3 is CASSSLGEVTNYGYTF. CDR3 coding DNA: TGTGCCAGCAGTTCCCTTGGAGAGGTAACCAACTATGGCTACACCTTC.

The chain recombines TRBV4-1 with TRBJ1-1; TRBD1 might be the D (5 bases). With 4 bases removed from V and 0 bases from J, the gap between germline ends came to 21 bases. The V gene's germline CDR1 is MGHRA and CDR2 YSYEKL. The CDR3 contains 18 residues. The CDR3 here is CASSPDSILETMNTEAFF. In nucleotides, the CDR3 is TGCGCCAGCAGCCCAGACAGCATCTTAGAGACTATGAACACTGAAGCTTTCTTT.

The genes are TRBV7-9 and TRBJ2-3, with TRBD2 matching over 12 bases. CDR1 is SEHNR, CDR2 FQNEAQ, per germline (reference sequence). J gave up 5 bases and V 4 bases, and 10 bases lay outside the gene matches. The CDR3 is made up of 17 amino acids. The CDR3, as DNA: TGTGCCAGCAGCTGGCTAGCGGGAGGGAATCGTGGAGATACGCAGTATTTT. Translated: CASSWLAGGNRGDTQYF.

The rearrangement links TRBV2 to TRBJ1-1; possibly TRBD1 for D (5 bases). V gave up 1 base and J gave up 6 bases, with 21 bases separating them. The CDR3 is 17 amino acids. Germline loops: CDR1 SNHLY, CDR2 FYNNEI. CDR3 coding DNA: TGTGCCAGCAGTGAAGATCTGGTGGAGGGGCGGGGCCCTGAAGCTTTCTTT. Its protein is CASSEDLVEGRGPEAFF.

J is TRBJ2-3 and V is TRBV7-2, with 9 bases matching TRBD2. The germline gives CDR1 SGHTA, CDR2 FQGNSA. The junction had 5 bases not matched to a gene; V was cut back by 4 bases and J by 0 bases. The CDR3 has 16 residues. CDR3 region: CASSSKTSGSTDTQYF. The CDR3 nucleotides read TGTGCCAGCAGCTCGAAGACTAGCGGAAGCACAGATACGCAGTATTTT.

The chain recombines TRBV25-1 with TRBJ1-4; the D is unclear. V was pared by 1 base and J by 3 bases, with 6 bases between. Germline V gene sequence: CDR1 MGHDK, CDR2 SYGVNS. The CDR3 length is 14 residues. The CDR3 region has the DNA TGTGCCAGCAGTGAATGGGGTTCTAATGAAAAACTGTTTTTT. This encodes CASSEWGSNEKLFF.

V gene TRBV6-1 combines with J gene TRBJ1-5; D not resolved. The V gene lost 1 base and the J gene lost 3 bases, with 10 bases spanning the gap. CDR1 and CDR2 (germline): MNHNS, SASEGT. This CDR3 spans 15 amino acids. The CDR3 DNA reads TGTGCCAGCAGTGAAGGACTGGAACTCAATCAGCCCCAGCATTTT. This translates into CASSEGLELNQPQHF.

This chain uses TRBV18 with TRBJ2-7; possibly TRBD1 for D (6 bases). Germline assignment: CDR1 KGHSH and CDR2 LQKENI. The CDR3 runs 11 residues. V was shortened by 2 bases and J by 10 bases, with 9 bases between the two germline ends. The CDR3 nucleotides are TGTGCCAGCTCACCAGAGGGACATCAGTACTTC. Amino acid sequence: CASSPEGHQYF.